Sequencing of this T cell receptor beta chain was carried out in a study of cytotoxic CD8 clonotypes in ibrutinib-treated CLL. Assay: immunoSEQ multiplex PCR; the TCRdb copy retains only in-frame clones and omits some. The sample yields 90,000 to 150,000 clones, under 70% seen once. The CDR3 is made up of 13 amino acids. V was shortened by 5 bases and J by 4 bases, with 10 bases between the two germline ends. Germline V CDR1 and CDR2: WNHNN, SYGVQD (reference sequence). Here the sequenced sample was PBMCs, taken after 24 months of ibrutinib treatment. This TCR was sampled from a human donor with chronic lymphocytic leukemia. The rearrangement joins TRBV10-1 to TRBJ2-3; D gene uncertain. The CDR3 is CASSPGTPDTQYF. As DNA, the CDR3 is TGCGCCAGCAGTCCTGGTACCCCAGATACGCAGTATTTT.